This T cell receptor (beta chain) was captured by sequencing in a study of T cell repertoires in cytomegalovirus infection. CDR1 and CDR2 from the germline V gene are MGHRA and YSYEKL. This CDR3 contains 15 residues. TCRdb used MiXCR to reprocess the reads, holding one entry per CDR3 protein. Of fewer than 1,000,000 distinct CDR3 sequences detected, around a third appear once; the ten largest clones hold around 15%. On this clonotype: No antigen is known for it. At one end, the junction sequence differs from germline, possibly due to a read error.

This receptor was taken from a human donor in good health (CMV status not recorded). Some clones in this sample may be carry-over from other donors' samples. This rearrangement joins TRBV4-1 to TRBJ2-7, with TRBD1 matching 9 bases. Sample: cultured CD8+ T cells from PBMCs, taken from culture after CMV antigen stimulation. The CDR3: CTSSQGQGSSYEQYF. CDR3 sequence (DNA): TGCACCAGCAGCCAAGGACAGGGGAGCTCCTACGAGCAGTACTTC.